This T cell receptor (beta chain) was sequenced for a study of T-cell memory formation after mild COVID-19. From the 5' RACE reads, TCRdb called clonotypes with MiXCR, one entry per CDR3 protein. The sample yields tens of thousands of distinct CDR3 sequences, over 20% seen once. Per the germline V gene, CDR1 is MNHNY and CDR2 is SVGAGI (reference sequence). The CDR3 spans 14 residues. V was cut by 7 bases and J by 0 bases, with 11 bases left in between. This clonotype was counted at least ten times. The sequence was obtained from an adult who had mild COVID-19 (a few samples of this study predate the infection). Cell type and time point are not known. Source material: PBMCs or a T cell subset sorted from them (not recorded which). The chain combines TRBV6-6 with TRBJ2-3; D is possibly TRBD1 (5 bases). The CDR3 DNA follows: TGTGCCAGCAAGGAAGGGGCTAGCACAGATACGCAGTATTTT. It specifies CASKEGASTDTQYF.